These 9 T cell receptor beta chains were sequenced from one sample in a study of siplizumab effects on memory and regulatory T cells. Measured with immunoSEQ multiplex PCR; TCRdb has only the in-frame clones, and not every one. In the table there are some 100,000 clones, more than 95% of which are singletons. Input material: naive CD4+ T cells sorted from blood. The receptors here all came from a human donor in good health.

The chain couples TRBV7-9 to TRBJ1-2; D is unresolved. The germline V gene encodes CDR1 SEHNR and CDR2 FQNEAQ (reference sequence). CDR3 length equals 13 residues. Trimming removed 1 base at V and 4 bases at J, with 7 bases between. The CDR3 here is CASSLGNGYGYTF. For the CDR3, the DNA is TGTGCCAGCAGCTTAGGCAACGGCTATGGCTACACCTTC.

In this sample, this clone turned up once. The rearrangement links TRBV7-2 to TRBJ2-1, with 10 nucleotides matching TRBD2. CDR1 and CDR2 from the germline V gene are SGHTA and FQGNSA. V was pared by 0 bases and J by 4 bases, with 3 bases of the junction left unmatched. The CDR3 is 16 residues long. Here the CDR3 DNA reads TGTGCCAGCAGCTTAGCGCGACTAGCGGGTTACAATGAGCAGTTCTTC. Encoded protein: CASSLARLAGYNEQFF. Full variable domain (remainder filled in from reference TRBV7-2 and TRBJ2-1): GAGVSQSPSNKVTEKGKDVELRCDPISGHTALYWYRQSLGQGLEFLIYFQGNSAPDKSGLPSDRFSAERTGGSVSTLTIQRTQQEDSAVYLCASSLARLAGYNEQFFGPGTRLTVL.

The V call is TRBV7-7, the J call TRBJ2-7; the D gene is possibly TRBD1 (6 bases). This CDR3 spans 13 amino acids. Trimming left V 2 bases short and J 2 bases short, with 7 bases between. CDR1 and CDR2 from the germline V gene are SSHAT and FNYEAQ (reference sequence). DNA of the CDR3: TGTGCCAGCAGCTTATGGGGGCCCTACGAGCAGTACTTC. This translates into CASSLWGPYEQYF.

The V call is TRBV7-7, the J call TRBJ1-1, with a possible D match to TRBD1 (5 bases). V was clipped by 1 base and J by 4 bases, with 7 bases between them. Per the germline V gene, CDR1 is SSHAT and CDR2 is FNYEAQ (reference sequence). The CDR3 covers 13 residues. The CDR3: CASSLERGTEAFF. CDR3 coding DNA: TGTGCCAGCAGCTTAGAAAGGGGCACTGAAGCTTTCTTT.

The chain joins TRBV27 to TRBJ2-1; 14 bases map to TRBD2. There are 15 residues in the CDR3. The germline CDR1 and CDR2 sequences are MNHEY and SMNVEV (reference sequence). With V trimmed by 4 bases and J by 6 bases, 2 bases remained unmatched. The chain's CDR3 is CASSWGLAGANEQFF. The CDR3 DNA reads as TGTGCCAGCAGTTGGGGACTAGCGGGGGCCAATGAGCAGTTCTTC.

Written as DNA, the CDR3 is TGTGCCAGCAGTGGGACTTCTAGCGTTCCAGATACGCAGTATTTT. This encodes CASSGTSSVPDTQYF. This sequence joins TRBV2 and TRBJ2-3; a weak D match, TRBD2 (6 bases). The CDR3 extends over 15 amino acids. CDR1 and CDR2 from the germline V gene are SNHLY and FYNNEI. V lost 4 bases and J 4 bases, leaving 15 bases between the germline ends.

V gene TRBV5-5 combines with J gene TRBJ2-5, with TRBD1 matching over 9 bases. This CDR3 has 15 residues. J lost 5 bases, V lost 3 bases, and 8 bases had no gene match. Per germline, CDR1 SGHKS and CDR2 YYEKEE (reference sequence). CDR3 DNA: TGTGCCAGCAGCTCACTACAGGGGGCATGGGAGACCCAGTACTTC. Amino acids: CASSSLQGAWETQYF.

The V gene is TRBV2, the J gene TRBJ2-7, with D perhaps TRBD1 (5 bases). Trimming removed 7 bases from V and 1 base from J, with 17 bases in between. Per the germline V gene, CDR1 is SNHLY and CDR2 is FYNNEI. The CDR3 is 15 residues long. The CDR3 reads CASTLLTGQSYEQYF. The CDR3 DNA reads TGTGCCAGCACCCTACTGACCGGACAATCCTACGAGCAGTACTTC.

V and J are TRBV19 and TRBJ2-2; 9 bases are a match to TRBD2. CDR1 and CDR2 from the germline V gene are LNHDA and SQIVND (reference sequence). J gave up 5 bases and V 7 bases, and 5 bases lay outside the gene matches. The CDR3 spans 14 residues. The chain's CDR3 is CASTISGGTGELFF. DNA of the CDR3: TGTGCCAGTACCATAAGCGGGGGGACCGGGGAGCTGTTTTTT.